The 28 T cell receptor beta chains listed next were all sequenced from one sample in a study of T cells expressing NK-cell markers. With the 5' RACE reads reprocessed, TCRdb shows one record per CDR3 protein and no DNA. The record lists 500,000 to 700,000 distinct CDR3 sequences, of which the ten most abundant hold approximately 3.5%. Source material: blood T cells: a sorted CD56 or NKG2C T cell subset, CD4+ or CD8+ T cells, or bulk PBMC T cells (not recorded which). All receptors derive from a young man in good health.

This sequence joins TRBV27 and TRBJ1-2; no DNA is available, so the TRBD1 call from TCRdb remains unchecked. The CDR3 extends over 13 amino acids. CDR1 and CDR2 from the germline V gene are MNHEY and SMNVEV (reference sequence). The CDR3 loop reads CASSLLQGVDYTF.

CDR3 sequence reads: CASSTQFSGANVLTF. V gene TRBV6-5 combines with J gene TRBJ2-6. Germline assignment: CDR1 MNHEY and CDR2 SVGAGI. The CDR3 covers 15 residues.

The chain carries TRBV4-2 and TRBJ2-1; the D gene TCRdb calls, TRBD1, cannot be checked with no DNA. Germline V CDR1 and CDR2: LGHNA, YNFKEQ. There are 18 residues in the CDR3. This CDR3 reads CASSPQGRTSDSYNEQFF.

The chain carries TRBV12-3 or TRBV12-4 and TRBJ1-4; TCRdb indicates TRBD1, and absent DNA this call remains unverified. CDR3 size: 16 residues. Here the CDR3 reads CASSLGQGPNNEKLFF.

CDR3 loop: CAISGFERLAGADTQYF. The V call is TRBV10-3, the J call TRBJ2-3; without DNA, the TCRdb call of TRBD2 cannot be checked. The CDR3 is 17 amino acids. Germline assignment: CDR1 ENHRY and CDR2 SYGVKD.

The rearrangement uses TRBV11-2 and TRBJ2-1. The germline V gene encodes CDR1 SGHAT and CDR2 FQNNGV. CDR3 length: 14 residues. The chain's CDR3 is CASSPGPTYNEQFF.

The CDR3 is CASSSLRVAFF. V usage is TRBV6-5 and J usage is TRBJ1-1. The CDR3 has 11 residues. The germline gives CDR1 MNHEY, CDR2 SVGAGI.

The chain uses TRBV24-1 and TRBJ2-3; TCRdb's assignment of TRBD2 cannot be checked, as there is no DNA. This CDR3 is built from 15 residues. CDR1 and CDR2 from the germline V gene are KGHDR and SFDVKD. This CDR3 is CATSDLPGRGDTQYF.

The chain couples TRBV5-1 to TRBJ2-7; without DNA, the TCRdb call of TRBD2 cannot be checked. Germline V gene sequence: CDR1 SGHRS, CDR2 YFSETQ. The length of the CDR3 is 16 residues. CDR3 loop: CASSLLLAGGGGEQYF.

This CDR3 reads CASSLRTGGWVGELFF. This rearrangement joins TRBV7-3 to TRBJ2-2; TCRdb outputs TRBD1, but without DNA this stays unchecked. In germline, CDR1 is SGHTA, CDR2 FQGTGA. The CDR3 contains 16 residues.

The chain combines TRBV5-1 with TRBJ1-2. The CDR3 totals 14 residues. Per the germline V gene, CDR1 is SGHRS and CDR2 is YFSETQ. The CDR3: CASSLVSDAYGYTF. Variable domain in full (rest from reference TRBV5-1 and TRBJ1-2): KAGVTQTPRYLIKTRGQQVTLSCSPISGHRSVSWYQQTPGQGLQFLFEYFSETQRNKGNFPGRFSGRQFSNSRSEMNVSTLELGDSALYLCASSLVSDAYGYTFGSGTRLTVV.

V usage is TRBV12-3 or TRBV12-4 and J usage is TRBJ1-2; TCRdb's D call of TRBD1 is untestable without DNA. The CDR3 has 15 amino acids. CDR3 amino acids: CASSIRGQGRNGYTF.

The V and J genes are TRBV20-1 and TRBJ1-2. The germline CDR1 and CDR2 sequences are DFQATT and SNEGSKA (reference sequence). There are 14 residues in the CDR3. This chain's CDR3 is CSASDGHEKSGYTF.

The chain couples TRBV4-2 to TRBJ1-4. This CDR3 has 17 residues. Germline loops: CDR1 LGHNA, CDR2 YNFKEQ. The CDR3 loop reads CASSQVPAGIRDEKLFF.

The chain recombines TRBV3-1 with TRBJ2-2; the TCRdb D gene call, TRBD1, has no DNA to confirm it. This CDR3 has 12 residues. The germline gives CDR1 LGHDT, CDR2 YNNKEL (reference sequence). The chain's CDR3 is CASQGMGGELFF.

This sequence joins TRBV10-3 and TRBJ1-6. The CDR3 sequence is 16 residues long. The germline gives CDR1 ENHRY, CDR2 SYGVKD. The CDR3: CAIKEASSSYNSPLHF.

The CDR3 region is CASSQDKGISPLHF. This sequence joins TRBV4-1 and TRBJ1-6; no DNA is available, so the TRBD1 call from TCRdb remains unchecked. The CDR3 has 14 amino acids. The germline gives CDR1 MGHRA, CDR2 YSYEKL.

The chain joins TRBV7-7 to TRBJ2-1; the TCRdb call, TRBD2, lacks DNA for checking. CDR1 is SSHAT and CDR2 is FNYEAQ in the germline V gene (reference sequence). The CDR3 has 16 amino acids. The CDR3 here is CASSLSWREPNNEQFF.

The chain has TRBV28 and TRBJ2-7; the TCRdb call, TRBD1, lacks DNA for checking. Per the germline V gene, CDR1 is MDHEN and CDR2 is SYDVKM. CDR3 size: 14 residues. The CDR3 here is CATLLGQGIYEQYF. The whole variable domain, filled in from reference TRBV28 and TRBJ2-7, reads DVKVTQSSRYLVKRTGEKVFLECVQDMDHENMFWYRQDPGLGLRLIYFSYDVKMKEKGDIPEGYSVSREKKERFSLILESASTNQTSMYLCATLLGQGIYEQYFGPGTRLTVT.

The chain recombines TRBV7-3 with TRBJ1-6. Germline values: CDR1 SGHTA, CDR2 FQGTGA. The CDR3 has 13 amino acids. The CDR3 sequence is CASSLNRDSPLHF.

The rearrangement uses TRBV20-1 and TRBJ2-2; there is no DNA to check the TCRdb D call of TRBD1. Germline CDR1 and CDR2: DFQATT and SNEGSKA (reference sequence). This CDR3 has 15 amino acids. The CDR3 sequence: CSARDPQGHTGELFF.

The gene calls are TRBV3-1 and TRBJ2-1; TCRdb's D call, TRBD2, is unchecked because there is no DNA. Germline V gene lookup returns CDR1 LGHDT and CDR2 YNNKEL (reference sequence). The CDR3 is 16 residues long. CDR3 amino acids: CASSRSWLATYNEQFF.

V is TRBV5-1 and J is TRBJ2-5; TCRdb's D call, TRBD2, is unchecked because there is no DNA. CDR3 length: 16 residues. The germline V gene encodes CDR1 SGHRS and CDR2 YFSETQ. This chain's CDR3 is CASSKTSGSVRETQYF.

This CDR3 is CASSLFGAGRSTDTQYF. The chain has TRBV5-1 and TRBJ2-3; TCRdb names TRBD2, which stays unverified in the absence of DNA. Germline CDR1 is SGHRS and CDR2 is YFSETQ. The CDR3 has 17 amino acids.

The chain employs TRBV7-6 and TRBJ2-2. Looked up from germline, CDR1 is SGHVS and CDR2 is FNYEAQ. CDR3 length: 15 residues. This chain's CDR3 is CASSLISAETGELFF.

The chain recombines TRBV15 with TRBJ2-2; TCRdb's D gene call, TRBD1, goes unchecked for lack of DNA. This CDR3 comprises 14 residues. Germline CDR1 reads LNHNV; CDR2 reads YYDKDF (reference sequence). The CDR3 spells CATTPRTNTGELFF.

This rearrangement joins TRBV5-5 to TRBJ2-5; no DNA is available, so the TRBD2 call from TCRdb remains unchecked. This CDR3 region has 18 residues. The V gene's germline CDR1 is SGHKS and CDR2 YYEKEE (reference sequence). This CDR3 reads CASSLEVGGRSNAETQYF.

The chain uses TRBV29-1 and TRBJ2-7; without DNA, the TCRdb call of TRBD1 cannot be checked. Germline CDR1 and CDR2: SQVTM and ANQGSEA. The length of the CDR3 is 14 residues. CDR3 sequence reads: CSVVDRGPHYEQYF.